One sample yielded the 25 T cell receptor beta chains listed below, sequenced in a study of blood T cell repertoires in COVID-19. TCRdb's table, derived via immunoSEQ multiplex PCR, lists solely in-frame clones and lacks some. Of around 250,000 clones listed, roughly 86% are singletons. Input material: peripheral blood. Every receptor here comes from a man at least 80 years old with acute or convalescent COVID-19.

This clone was observed once. V and J are TRBV3-1 (or the pseudogene TRBV3-2) and TRBJ2-1; 14 nucleotides align to TRBD2. V was pared by 7 bases and J by 5 bases, with 10 bases of the junction left unmatched. There are 17 residues in the CDR3. Germline CDR1 is LGHDT and CDR2 is YNNKEL (reference sequence). As DNA, the CDR3 is TGTGCCAGCATGCCAAGGACTAGCGGGGGGCTCAACAATGAGCAGTTCTTC. It translates to CASMPRTSGGLNNEQFF.

As concerns this clone: Other DNA variants within this sample encode the same CDR3. The chain couples TRBV6-6 to TRBJ1-3, with 7 bases aligning to TRBD1. CDR1 is MNHNY and CDR2 is SVGAGI in the germline V gene (reference sequence). The V segment lost 4 bases and the J segment 4 bases; nucleotides outside the gene matches: 4. This CDR3 spans 14 amino acids. CDR3 region: CASSSGGSGNTIYF. The DNA of the CDR3 is TGTGCCAGCAGTTCAGGGGGGTCAGGAAACACCATATATTTT.

This chain links TRBV18 with TRBJ1-1; 12 nucleotides agree with TRBD1. Germline CDR1 reads KGHSH; CDR2 reads LQKENI. The CDR3 covers 15 residues. Unmatched junction bases numbered 4, after V lost 2 bases and J lost 6 bases. This CDR3 is CASSPKGQGAAEAFF. In DNA, the CDR3 is TGTGCCAGCTCACCAAAGGGACAGGGGGCGGCTGAAGCTTTCTTT.

A few counts support this clone. The genes are TRBV28 and TRBJ1-5, with 7 bases lining up with TRBD1. V dropped 7 bases and J dropped 4; count of bases not matched to a gene: 10. This CDR3 has 15 residues. Germline CDR1 reads MDHEN; CDR2 reads SYDVKM. The CDR3 DNA reads as TGTGCCAGCACCCATCGACAGGGCTATAATCAGCCCCAGCATTTT. Translation: CASTHRQGYNQPQHF.

The chain employs TRBV5-8 and TRBJ2-3; D is perhaps TRBD1 (6 bases). The CDR3 is 16 amino acids. CDR1 and CDR2 from the germline V gene are SGHTS and YDEGEE. With 1 base removed from V and 2 bases from J, the gap between germline ends came to 14 bases. CDR3 loop: CASSLYLGQTTDTQYF. The CDR3 region has the DNA TGTGCCAGCAGCTTGTACTTAGGACAGACCACAGATACGCAGTATTTT. The full variable domain, rest sourced from reference TRBV5-8 and TRBJ2-3, is EAGVTQSPTHLIKTRGQQATLRCSPISGHTSVYWYQQALGLGLQFLLWYDEGEERNRGNFPPRFSGRQFPNYSSELNVNALELEDSALYLCASSLYLGQTTDTQYFGPGTRLTVL.

The chain carries TRBV27 and TRBJ1-3, with D possibly being TRBD1 (6 bases). This CDR3 is built from 13 residues. Per the germline V gene, CDR1 is MNHEY and CDR2 is SMNVEV (reference sequence). V gave up 11 bases and J gave up 4 bases, with 15 bases separating them. The CDR3 nucleotides read TGTGCCTCCCGGCCAGGGGTCGGAAACACCATATATTTT. The encoded protein is CASRPGVGNTIYF.

As regards this clone: One end of the junction fails to match germline, which may point to a read error. The CDR3 DNA reads TGTGCTAGCAGCCCAGGGGGCATAGGGGAAAAACTGTTTTTT. Amino acid sequence: CASSPGGIGEKLFF. The chain uses TRBV7-7 and TRBJ1-4; 8 bases are shared with TRBD1. Germline values: CDR1 SSHAT, CDR2 FNYEAQ (reference sequence). This CDR3 region has 14 residues.

This chain links TRBV18 with TRBJ2-3, with a possible D match to TRBD1 (5 bases). CDR3 length: 19 residues. V shed 3 bases and J shed 0 bases, with 22 bases lying between them. Germline V gene sequence: CDR1 KGHSH, CDR2 LQKENI. CDR3 loop: CASSPLSHYRSTSTDTQYF. Here the CDR3 DNA reads TGTGCCAGCTCACCGCTTAGCCACTACAGGTCCACTAGCACAGATACGCAGTATTTT.

This chain joins TRBV3-1 (or the pseudogene TRBV3-2) and TRBJ1-1, with D maybe TRBD1 (5 bases). V lost 5 bases to trimming and J lost 8 bases, with 15 bases between them. The CDR3 consists of 13 residues. Germline V gene data show CDR1 as LGHDT and CDR2 as YNNKEL (reference sequence). CDR3 nucleotides: TGTGCCAGCAGCGGGGCAGGCCCCTGGGAAGCTTTCTTT. It is translated as CASSGAGPWEAFF.

The CDR3 nucleotides are TGTGCCAGTAGTATCGGCAGGGTTGGAAAACTGTTTTTT. It is translated as CASSIGRVGKLFF. The rearrangement links TRBV19 to TRBJ1-4; TRBD1 might be the D (5 bases). Germline V gene lookup returns CDR1 LNHDA and CDR2 SQIVND (reference sequence). The CDR3 totals 13 residues. V dropped 3 bases and J dropped 10 bases, with 12 bases sitting between them.

In this sample, this clone turned up once. The gene calls are TRBV5-4 and TRBJ2-1, with 14 bases identical to TRBD2. Trimming took 4 bases from V and 8 from J; bases not matched to a gene: 2. Germline assignment: CDR1 SGHNT and CDR2 YYREEE (reference sequence). CDR3 length: 14 residues. The CDR3 loop reads CASSLGLAGDEQFF. In DNA, the CDR3 is TGTGCCAGCAGCCTGGGACTAGCGGGAGATGAGCAGTTCTTC. The whole variable domain, remainder taken from reference TRBV5-4 and TRBJ2-1, is ETGVTQSPTHLIKTRGQQVTLRCSSQSGHNTVSWYQQALGQGPQFIFQYYREEENGRGNFPPRFSGLQFPNYSSELNVNALELDDSALYLCASSLGLAGDEQFFGPGTRLTVL.

The table lists this clone with a count of one. The rearrangement joins TRBV28 to TRBJ2-7, with a possible D match to TRBD2 (5 bases). CDR3 length: 12 amino acids. Looked up from germline, CDR1 is MDHEN and CDR2 is SYDVKM. Between the trimmed V and J ends, which lost 5 bases and 4 bases, there was a span of 9 bases. CDR3 loop: CASSRRGYEQYF. The CDR3, as DNA: TGTGCCAGCAGTCGTCGGGGATACGAGCAGTACTTC.

V and J are TRBV5-4 and TRBJ1-6; possible D gene TRBD1, 6 bases. Trimming shortened V by 4 bases and J by 1 base, and 9 bases separated the two germline ends. Germline lookup yields CDR1 SGHNT and CDR2 YYREEE (reference sequence). The CDR3 loop spans 15 amino acids. Here the CDR3 reads CASSPGQSYNSPLHF. The CDR3 coding sequence is TGTGCCAGCAGCCCCGGACAGTCCTATAATTCACCCCTCCACTTT.

The rearrangement links TRBV7-2 to TRBJ1-5; D is undetermined. There are 13 residues in the CDR3. The V gene lost 4 bases and the J gene lost 2 bases, with 6 bases spanning the gap. CDR1 is SGHTA and CDR2 is FQGNSA in the germline V gene. The CDR3 DNA follows: TGTGCCAGCAGCTCTAGAGGCAATCAGCCCCAGCATTTT. Its protein product is CASSSRGNQPQHF.

The chain has TRBV19 and TRBJ2-5, with 8 positions matching TRBD1. The germline CDR1 and CDR2 sequences are LNHDA and SQIVND (reference sequence). This CDR3 spans 17 amino acids. The V and J ends lost 4 bases and 1 base, in that order; junction bases with no gene match: 11. CDR3: CASSTLQGARIQETQYF. Here the CDR3 DNA reads TGTGCCAGTAGTACGCTTCAGGGGGCGCGGATCCAAGAGACCCAGTACTTC.

J is TRBJ2-3 and V is TRBV5-1; 11 bases match TRBD2. The germline V gene encodes CDR1 SGHRS and CDR2 YFSETQ. This CDR3 is built from 15 residues. V was clipped by 4 bases and J by 3 bases; unmatched bases: 4. CDR3 sequence (DNA): TGCGCCAGCAGCATAACTAGCGGGGGTACAGATACGCAGTATTTT. This gives the protein CASSITSGGTDTQYF.

The V call is TRBV2, the J call TRBJ2-2, with 8 positions matching TRBD1. J gave up 2 bases and V 11 bases, and 7 bases lay outside the gene matches. Germline values: CDR1 SNHLY, CDR2 FYNNEI. The CDR3 covers 14 residues. The CDR3 loop is CACRQGLNTGELFF. CDR3 in DNA: TGTGCCTGCCGACAGGGGCTAAACACCGGGGAGCTGTTTTTT.

This clone came up a few times. The chain has TRBV28 and TRBJ1-1, with D perhaps TRBD1 (6 bases). The V gene's germline CDR1 is MDHEN and CDR2 SYDVKM. The ends were cut back, 5 bases at V and 4 bases at J, with 11 bases in the middle. The CDR3 loop spans 13 amino acids. The CDR3 is CASSPGVGTEAFF. CDR3 in DNA: TGTGCCAGCAGTCCAGGGGTGGGCACTGAAGCTTTCTTT.

The chain joins TRBV7-2 to TRBJ2-1; 12 bases fit TRBD2. The germline gives CDR1 SGHTA, CDR2 FQGNSA. Germline trimming cut 2 bases from V and 9 bases from J; bases unmatched to any gene: 11. The CDR3 is 17 amino acids. The CDR3 DNA reads TGTGCCAGCAGCTTAACGCGGGCTAGCGGGAGGGGAAGTGAGCAGTTCTTC. Its translation is CASSLTRASGRGSEQFF.

The V call is TRBV19, the J call TRBJ2-7, with 10 positions matching TRBD2. The V segment lost 4 bases and the J segment 0 bases; nucleotides outside the gene matches: 6. Germline V lookup: CDR1 LNHDA, CDR2 SQIVND (reference sequence). This CDR3 contains 16 residues. The CDR3 here is CASSRTSGTSSYEQYF. For the CDR3, the DNA is TGTGCCAGTAGTAGGACTAGCGGTACCAGCTCCTACGAGCAGTACTTC.

With regard to this clone: The sample has other DNA sequences that encode this CDR3 too. The chain uses TRBV3-1 (or the pseudogene TRBV3-2) and TRBJ1-5; D is unresolved. CDR1 and CDR2 from the germline V gene are LGHDT and YNNKEL (reference sequence). This CDR3 has 13 amino acids. V was clipped by 1 base and J by 2 bases, with 3 bases between them. CDR3 residues: CASSQAGNQPQHF. The CDR3 DNA reads TGTGCCAGCAGCCAAGCAGGCAATCAGCCCCAGCATTTT.

Only a few counts were recorded for this clone. This rearrangement joins TRBV6-5 to TRBJ2-1; TRBD2 is a possible D gene (5 bases). The length of the CDR3 is 15 residues. CDR1 is MNHEY and CDR2 is SVGAGI in the germline V gene. Trimming took off 1 base at V and 0 bases at J, with 7 bases between the two ends. The CDR3 region is CASSYWSGSYNEQFF. CDR3 bases: TGTGCCAGCAGTTACTGGAGCGGCTCCTACAATGAGCAGTTCTTC.

This clone occurred once. The same CDR3 arises from other DNA sequences in this sample as well. The genes are TRBV3-1 (or the pseudogene TRBV3-2) and TRBJ1-1; D is uncertain. The CDR3 is 13 residues long. CDR1 is LGHDT, CDR2 YNNKEL, per germline (reference sequence). The V end was cut by 4 bases, the J end by 1 base, with 7 bases between. CDR3 region: CASSPRRNTEAFF. CDR3 bases: TGTGCCAGCAGCCCGCGAAGGAACACTGAAGCTTTCTTT.

J is TRBJ2-1 and V is TRBV4-1; TRBD2 matches at 10 bases. This CDR3 is 15 amino acids long. Losses at the gene ends were 0 bases for V and 8 bases for J; bases not matched to a gene: 4. Germline V CDR1 and CDR2: MGHRA, YSYEKL. The CDR3 spells CASSQDPSGSYEQFF. The CDR3 DNA follows: TGCGCCAGCAGCCAAGACCCTAGCGGGAGTTATGAGCAGTTCTTC.

The chain employs TRBV19 and TRBJ1-5, with D possibly being TRBD1 (6 bases). Germline V gives CDR1 LNHDA, CDR2 SQIVND (reference sequence). Trimming removed 6 bases from V and 0 bases from J, with 9 bases in between. The CDR3 runs to 14 residues. CDR3 in amino acids: CASSRGYSNQPQHF. The CDR3 DNA reads TGTGCCAGTAGCAGGGGATATAGCAATCAGCCCCAGCATTTT.